What follows is one T cell receptor (beta chain) and its context. As originally analysed: Researchers report that nucleated cell counts were estimated from reference gene primer amplification. Only in-frame clones appear in the TCRdb table, and some are missing; sequencing was by immunoSEQ multiplex PCR. That table gives V, J and clone size, and the DNA gave D and trimming. Here the sample spans 130,000 to 150,000 clones, around 87% being singletons. The V and J ends lost 2 bases and 8 bases respectively, with 19 bases between them. This CDR3 region has 15 residues. Germline values: CDR1 SGHRS, CDR2 YFSETQ. These data are taken from a study of blood T cell repertoires in COVID-19. Study as a whole: COVID-19 samples from acute and convalescent phases originated in the United States, Italy and Spain. The cDNA or gDNA used as material had been derived from T cells, B-cell-depleted T cells, or PBMCs.

The source material was peripheral blood. This chain joins TRBV5-1 and TRBJ1-2; TRBD1 might be the D (6 bases). The clonotype was recovered from a middle-aged woman with acute or convalescent COVID-19. CDR3 residues: CASSFSGTKGGGYTF. The CDR3, as DNA: TGCGCCAGCAGCTTTTCCGGGACAAAAGGAGGCGGCTACACCTTC. Together with reference TRBV5-1 and TRBJ1-2, the CDR3 gives the full variable domain: KAGVTQTPRYLIKTRGQQVTLSCSPISGHRSVSWYQQTPGQGLQFLFEYFSETQRNKGNFPGRFSGRQFSNSRSEMNVSTLELGDSALYLCASSFSGTKGGGYTFGSGTRLTVV.